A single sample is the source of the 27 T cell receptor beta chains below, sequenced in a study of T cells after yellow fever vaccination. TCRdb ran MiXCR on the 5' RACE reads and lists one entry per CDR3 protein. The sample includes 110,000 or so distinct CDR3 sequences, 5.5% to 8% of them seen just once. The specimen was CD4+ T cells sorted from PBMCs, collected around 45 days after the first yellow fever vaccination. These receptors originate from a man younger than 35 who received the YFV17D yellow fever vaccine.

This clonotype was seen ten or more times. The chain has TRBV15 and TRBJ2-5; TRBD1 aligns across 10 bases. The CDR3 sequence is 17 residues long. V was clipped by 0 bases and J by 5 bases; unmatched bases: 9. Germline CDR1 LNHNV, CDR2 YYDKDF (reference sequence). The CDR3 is CATSRDYPGTGDETQYF. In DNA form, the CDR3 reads TGTGCCACCAGCAGAGATTATCCCGGGACAGGGGATGAGACCCAGTACTTC.

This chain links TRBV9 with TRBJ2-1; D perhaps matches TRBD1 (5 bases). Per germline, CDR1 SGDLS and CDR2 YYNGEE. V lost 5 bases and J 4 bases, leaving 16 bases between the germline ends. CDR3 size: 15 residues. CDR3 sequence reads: CASRGVGAEYNEQFF. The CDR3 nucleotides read TGTGCCAGCAGGGGTGTAGGGGCGGAATACAATGAGCAGTTCTTC.

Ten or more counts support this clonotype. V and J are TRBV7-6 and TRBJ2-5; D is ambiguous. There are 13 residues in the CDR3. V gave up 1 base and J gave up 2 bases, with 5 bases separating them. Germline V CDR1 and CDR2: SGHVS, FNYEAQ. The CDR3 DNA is TGTGCCAGCAGCTTAGGGCTACAAGAGACCCAGTACTTC. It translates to CASSLGLQETQYF.

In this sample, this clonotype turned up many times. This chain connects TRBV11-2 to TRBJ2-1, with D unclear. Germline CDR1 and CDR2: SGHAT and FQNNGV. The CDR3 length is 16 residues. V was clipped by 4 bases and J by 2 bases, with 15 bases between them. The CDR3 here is CASSSMVWATYNEQFF. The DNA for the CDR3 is TGTGCCAGCAGCTCGATGGTTTGGGCCACCTACAATGAGCAGTTCTTC.

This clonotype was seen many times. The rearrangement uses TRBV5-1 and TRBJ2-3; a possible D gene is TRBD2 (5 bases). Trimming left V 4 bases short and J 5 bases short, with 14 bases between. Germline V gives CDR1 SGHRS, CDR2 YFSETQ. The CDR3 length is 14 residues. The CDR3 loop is CASSEDLARDTQYF. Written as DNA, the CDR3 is TGCGCCAGCAGCGAGGACCTAGCAAGAGATACGCAGTATTTT.

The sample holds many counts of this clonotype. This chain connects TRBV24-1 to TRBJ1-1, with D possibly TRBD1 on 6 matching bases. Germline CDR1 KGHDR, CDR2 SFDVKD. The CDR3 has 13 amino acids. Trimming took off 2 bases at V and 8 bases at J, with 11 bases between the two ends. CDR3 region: CATSDSWGAEAFF. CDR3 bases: TGTGCCACCAGTGATTCGTGGGGGGCAGAAGCTTTCTTT.

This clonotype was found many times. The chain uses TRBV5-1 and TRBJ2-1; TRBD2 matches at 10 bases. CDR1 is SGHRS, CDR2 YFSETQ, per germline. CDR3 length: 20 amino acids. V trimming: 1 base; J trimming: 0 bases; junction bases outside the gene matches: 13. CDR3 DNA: TGCGCCAGCAGCTTGATGGGGATGGGGCCTAGCGGGGGCTCCTACAATGAGCAGTTCTTC. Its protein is CASSLMGMGPSGGSYNEQFF.

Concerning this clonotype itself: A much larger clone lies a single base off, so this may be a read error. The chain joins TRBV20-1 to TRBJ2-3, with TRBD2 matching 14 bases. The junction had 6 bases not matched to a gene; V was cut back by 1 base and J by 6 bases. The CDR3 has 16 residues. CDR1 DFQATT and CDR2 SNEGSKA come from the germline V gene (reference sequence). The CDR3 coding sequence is TGCAGTGCTAGAGCGACTAGCGGGGGGGGCGATGATACGCAGTATTTT. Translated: CSARATSGGGDDTQYF.

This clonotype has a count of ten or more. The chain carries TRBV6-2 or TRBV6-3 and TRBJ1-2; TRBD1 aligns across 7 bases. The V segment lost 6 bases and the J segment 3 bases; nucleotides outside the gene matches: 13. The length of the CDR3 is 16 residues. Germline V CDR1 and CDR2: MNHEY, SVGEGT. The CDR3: CASRATGTAGDYGYTF. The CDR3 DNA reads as TGTGCCAGCAGAGCCACCGGGACAGCCGGAGACTATGGCTACACCTTC.

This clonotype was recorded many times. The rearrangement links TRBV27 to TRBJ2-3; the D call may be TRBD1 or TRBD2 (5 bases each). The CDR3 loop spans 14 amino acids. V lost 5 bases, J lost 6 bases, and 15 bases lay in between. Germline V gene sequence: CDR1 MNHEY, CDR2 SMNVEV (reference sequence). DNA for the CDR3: TGTGCCAGCAGTCCCCGGCTCGGGGCGGATACGCAGTATTTT. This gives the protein CASSPRLGADTQYF.

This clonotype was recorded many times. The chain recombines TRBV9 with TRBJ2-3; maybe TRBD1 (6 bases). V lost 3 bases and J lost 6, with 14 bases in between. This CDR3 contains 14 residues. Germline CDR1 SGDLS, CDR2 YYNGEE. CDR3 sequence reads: CASSDRGSGDTQYF. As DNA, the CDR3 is TGTGCCAGCAGCGATAGGGGGTCGGGGGATACGCAGTATTTT.

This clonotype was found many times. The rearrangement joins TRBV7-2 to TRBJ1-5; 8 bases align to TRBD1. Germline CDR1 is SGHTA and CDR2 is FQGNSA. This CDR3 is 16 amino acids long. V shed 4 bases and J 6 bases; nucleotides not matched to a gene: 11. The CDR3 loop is CASSSFPGQAPQPQHF. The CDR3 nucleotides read TGTGCCAGCAGCTCCTTCCCGGGACAGGCTCCTCAGCCCCAGCATTTT.

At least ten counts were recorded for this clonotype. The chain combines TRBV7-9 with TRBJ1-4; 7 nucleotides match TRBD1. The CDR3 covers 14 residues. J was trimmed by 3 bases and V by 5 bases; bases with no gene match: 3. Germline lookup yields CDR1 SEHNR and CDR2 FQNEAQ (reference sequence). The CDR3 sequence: CASSPGQPNEKLFF. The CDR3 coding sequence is TGTGCCAGCAGCCCGGGACAGCCTAATGAAAAACTGTTTTTT.

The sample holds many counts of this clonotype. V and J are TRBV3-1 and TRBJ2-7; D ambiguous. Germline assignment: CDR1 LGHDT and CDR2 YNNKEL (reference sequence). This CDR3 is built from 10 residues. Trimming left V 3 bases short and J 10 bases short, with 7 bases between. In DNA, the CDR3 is TGTGCCAGCAGCCATAGGCCCCAGTACGTC. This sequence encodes CASSHRPQYV.

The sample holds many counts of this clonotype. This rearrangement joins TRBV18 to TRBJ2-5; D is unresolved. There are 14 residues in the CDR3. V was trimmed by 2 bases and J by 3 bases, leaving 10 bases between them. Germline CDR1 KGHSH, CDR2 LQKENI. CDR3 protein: CASSPSYLEETQYF. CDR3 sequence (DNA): TGTGCCAGCTCACCATCTTATCTAGAAGAGACCCAGTACTTC.

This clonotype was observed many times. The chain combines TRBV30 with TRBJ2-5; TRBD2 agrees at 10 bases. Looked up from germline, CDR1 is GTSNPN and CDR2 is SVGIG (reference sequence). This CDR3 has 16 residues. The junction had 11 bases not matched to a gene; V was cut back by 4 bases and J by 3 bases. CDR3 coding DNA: TGTGCCTGGATTTTTAGCGGGGGGTCGTTTGAAGAGACCCAGTACTTC. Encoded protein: CAWIFSGGSFEETQYF.

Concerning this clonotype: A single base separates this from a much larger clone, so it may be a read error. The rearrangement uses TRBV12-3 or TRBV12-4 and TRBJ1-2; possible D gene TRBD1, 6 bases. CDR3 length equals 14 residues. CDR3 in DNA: TGTGTCAGCAGCCCGAACAGGGATCGTTATGGCTACACCTTC. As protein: CVSSPNRDRYGYTF.

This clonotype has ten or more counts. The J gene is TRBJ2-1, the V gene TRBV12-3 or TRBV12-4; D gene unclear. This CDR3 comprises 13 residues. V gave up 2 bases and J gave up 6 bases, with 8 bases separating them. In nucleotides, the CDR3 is TGTGCCAGCAGTTTAACAGAAGCCAATGAGCAGTTCTTC. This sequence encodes CASSLTEANEQFF.

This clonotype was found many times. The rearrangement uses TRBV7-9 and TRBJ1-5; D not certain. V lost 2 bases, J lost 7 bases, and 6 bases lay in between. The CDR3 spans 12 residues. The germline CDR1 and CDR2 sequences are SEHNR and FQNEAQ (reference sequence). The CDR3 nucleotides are TGTGCCAGCAGCTTATTAAGCCAGCCCCAGCATTTT. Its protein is CASSLLSQPQHF.

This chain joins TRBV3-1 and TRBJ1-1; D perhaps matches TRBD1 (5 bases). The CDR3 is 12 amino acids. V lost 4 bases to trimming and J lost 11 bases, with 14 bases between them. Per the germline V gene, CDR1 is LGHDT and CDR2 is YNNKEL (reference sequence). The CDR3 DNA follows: TGTGCCAGCAGCCTCGCAGGGCACAGGGCTTTCTTT. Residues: CASSLAGHRAFF.

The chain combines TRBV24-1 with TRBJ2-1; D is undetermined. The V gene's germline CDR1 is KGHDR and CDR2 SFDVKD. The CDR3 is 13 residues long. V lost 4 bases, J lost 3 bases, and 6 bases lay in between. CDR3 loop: CATSDTRYNEQFF. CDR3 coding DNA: TGTGCCACCAGTGACACGCGCTACAATGAGCAGTTCTTC.

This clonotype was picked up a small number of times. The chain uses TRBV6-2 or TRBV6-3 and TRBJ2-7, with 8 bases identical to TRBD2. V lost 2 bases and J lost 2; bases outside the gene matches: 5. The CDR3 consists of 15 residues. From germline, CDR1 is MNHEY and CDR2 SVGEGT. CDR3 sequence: CASSYRGGGTYEQYF. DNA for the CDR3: TGTGCCAGCAGTTACCGGGGGGGGGGGACCTACGAGCAGTACTTC.

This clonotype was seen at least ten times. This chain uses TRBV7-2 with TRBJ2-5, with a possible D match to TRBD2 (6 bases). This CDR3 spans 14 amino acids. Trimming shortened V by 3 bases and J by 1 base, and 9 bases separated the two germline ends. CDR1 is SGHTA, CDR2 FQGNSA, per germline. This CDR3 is CASSFNSGQETQYF. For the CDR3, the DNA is TGTGCCAGCAGCTTCAATAGCGGCCAAGAGACCCAGTACTTC.

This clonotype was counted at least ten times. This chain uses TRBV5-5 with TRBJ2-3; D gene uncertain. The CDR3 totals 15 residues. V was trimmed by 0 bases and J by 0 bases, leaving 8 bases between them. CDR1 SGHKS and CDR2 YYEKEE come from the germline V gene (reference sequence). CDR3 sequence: CASSLVADSTDTQYF. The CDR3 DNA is TGTGCCAGCAGCTTGGTAGCTGATAGCACAGATACGCAGTATTTT.

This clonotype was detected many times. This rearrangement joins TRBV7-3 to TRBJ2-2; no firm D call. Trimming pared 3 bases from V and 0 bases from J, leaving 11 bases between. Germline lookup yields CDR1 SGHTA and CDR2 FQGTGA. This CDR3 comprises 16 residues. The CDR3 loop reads CASSFNTGANTGELFF. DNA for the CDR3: TGTGCCAGCAGCTTCAACACGGGTGCGAACACCGGGGAGCTGTTTTTT.

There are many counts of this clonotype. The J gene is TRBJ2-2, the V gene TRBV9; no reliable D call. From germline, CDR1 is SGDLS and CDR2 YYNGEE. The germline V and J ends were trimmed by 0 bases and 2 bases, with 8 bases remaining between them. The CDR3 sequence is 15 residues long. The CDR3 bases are TGTGCCAGCAGCGTAGAGGCAGGAAACACCGGGGAGCTGTTTTTT. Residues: CASSVEAGNTGELFF.

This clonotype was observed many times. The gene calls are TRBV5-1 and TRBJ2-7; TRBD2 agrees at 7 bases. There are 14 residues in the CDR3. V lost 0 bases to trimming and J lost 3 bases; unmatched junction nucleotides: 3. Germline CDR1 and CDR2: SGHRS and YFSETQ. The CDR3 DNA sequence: TGCGCCAGCAGCTTGGCCGCGGGAGACTACGAGCAGTACTTC. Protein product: CASSLAAGDYEQYF.